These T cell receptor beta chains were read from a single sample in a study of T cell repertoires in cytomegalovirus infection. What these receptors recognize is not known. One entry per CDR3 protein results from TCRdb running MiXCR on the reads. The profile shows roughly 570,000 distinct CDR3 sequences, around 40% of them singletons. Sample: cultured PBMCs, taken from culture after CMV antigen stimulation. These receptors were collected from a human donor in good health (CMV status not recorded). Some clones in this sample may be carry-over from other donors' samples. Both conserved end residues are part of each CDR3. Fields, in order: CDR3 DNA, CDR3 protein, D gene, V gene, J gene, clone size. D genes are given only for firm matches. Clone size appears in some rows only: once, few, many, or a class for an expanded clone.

CDR3nt: TGTGCCACCAGGCGCCAGTATGGTGAGCAGTTCTTC
CDR3aa: CATRRQYGEQFF
d_gene: -
v_gene: TRBV15
j_gene: TRBJ2-1
abundance: -

CDR3nt: TGTGCCAGCAGCCGCGATAGCGGGGGGAACACCGGGGAGCTGTTTTTT
CDR3aa: CASSRDSGGNTGELFF
d_gene: TRBD2
v_gene: TRBV11-1
j_gene: TRBJ2-2
abundance: -

CDR3nt: TGTGCCAGCAGCAGCTTATCTTGGTACCAAGAGACCCAGTACTTC
CDR3aa: CASSSLSWYQETQYF
d_gene: -
v_gene: TRBV11-2
j_gene: TRBJ2-5
abundance: -

CDR3nt: TGTGCCAGCAGCGTAGACATAGGACGGGAGCAGTTCTTC
CDR3aa: CASSVDIGREQFF
d_gene: -
v_gene: TRBV9
j_gene: TRBJ2-1
abundance: -

CDR3nt: TGTGCCAGCAGCTTTCTACCGGGACAGGGGGCGTCAGATACGCAGTATTTT
CDR3aa: CASSFLPGQGASDTQYF
d_gene: TRBD1
v_gene: TRBV7-2
j_gene: TRBJ2-3
abundance: many

CDR3nt: TGTGCCAGCAGCGTAGGGAAGGATACGCAGTATTTT
CDR3aa: CASSVGKDTQYF
d_gene: -
v_gene: TRBV9
j_gene: TRBJ2-3
abundance: -

CDR3nt: TGTGCCAGCAGTTACCCCCTTGTGGGCAGGGGATCAAATGAGCAGTTCTTC
CDR3aa: CASSYPLVGRGSNEQFF
d_gene: -
v_gene: TRBV6-2/TRBV6-3
j_gene: TRBJ2-1
abundance: few

CDR3nt: TGTGCCAGCAGTTCGCCTCGGACTAGCGGGGCTAGCACAGATACGCAGTATTTT
CDR3aa: CASSSPRTSGASTDTQYF
d_gene: TRBD2
v_gene: TRBV28
j_gene: TRBJ2-3
abundance: -

CDR3nt: TGTGCCAGCAGCTCTGAAGGGACAGGGCCCTACGAGCAGTACTTC
CDR3aa: CASSSEGTGPYEQYF
d_gene: TRBD1
v_gene: TRBV11-2
j_gene: TRBJ2-7
abundance: few

CDR3nt: TGTGCCAGCAGTGCCGGCCAGGGATATGACACTGAAGCTTTCTTT
CDR3aa: CASSAGQGYDTEAFF
d_gene: -
v_gene: TRBV25-1
j_gene: TRBJ1-1
abundance: -

CDR3nt: TGTGCCACCAGCAGATCCGACAGGGTACGCGAAAAACTGTTTTTT
CDR3aa: CATSRSDRVREKLFF
d_gene: TRBD1
v_gene: TRBV15
j_gene: TRBJ1-4
abundance: few

CDR3nt: TGTGCCAGCTCGGGTCAGGTCCCGCGGACTGAAGCTTTCTTT
CDR3aa: CASSGQVPRTEAFF
d_gene: -
v_gene: TRBV7-2
j_gene: TRBJ1-1
abundance: few

CDR3nt: TGTGCCAGCAGCCTCCGGGCCCCTAATTCACCCCTCCACTTT
CDR3aa: CASSLRAPNSPLHF
d_gene: -
v_gene: TRBV7-2
j_gene: TRBJ1-6
abundance: few